The TCR beta chain described here comes from a study of T cells after yellow fever vaccination. TCRdb re-analysed the 5' RACE reads in MiXCR, keeping a single row per CDR3 protein. This table holds about 320,000 distinct CDR3 sequences, 3.5% to 4.5% found once. This CDR3 is built from 14 residues. This chain joins TRBV21-1 and TRBJ2-2; TRBD2 is the table's D call and was not checked against the DNA. TRBV21-1 is described as a pseudogene. The sequences come from PBMCs, collected 15 days after the yellow fever booster vaccination. The receptor comes from a man younger than 30 who received the YFV17D yellow fever vaccine. The DNA for the CDR3 is TGTGCCAGCAGCAAATGGTGTAGTCCCGGGGAGCTGTTTTTT. This encodes CASSKWCSPGELFF.